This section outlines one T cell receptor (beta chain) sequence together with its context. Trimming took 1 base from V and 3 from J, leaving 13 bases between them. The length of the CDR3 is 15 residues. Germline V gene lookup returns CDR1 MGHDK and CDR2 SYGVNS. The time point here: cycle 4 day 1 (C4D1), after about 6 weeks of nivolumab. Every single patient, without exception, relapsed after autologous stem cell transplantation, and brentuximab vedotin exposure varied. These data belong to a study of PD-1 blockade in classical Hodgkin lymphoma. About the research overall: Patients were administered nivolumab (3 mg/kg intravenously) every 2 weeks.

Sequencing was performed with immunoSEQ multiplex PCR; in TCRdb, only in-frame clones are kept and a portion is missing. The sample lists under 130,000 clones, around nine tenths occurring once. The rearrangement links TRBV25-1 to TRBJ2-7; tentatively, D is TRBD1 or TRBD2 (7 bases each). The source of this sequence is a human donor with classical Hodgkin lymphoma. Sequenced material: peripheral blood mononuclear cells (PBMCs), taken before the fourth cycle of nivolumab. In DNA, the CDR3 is TGTGCCAGCAGTGAATGGGGGGGGACAGACTACGAGCAGTACTTC. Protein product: CASSEWGGTDYEQYF.